The source of this TCR beta chain is a study of blood T cell repertoires in COVID-19. Study summary: Researchers got acute and convalescent COVID-19 samples from the United States, Italy and Spain. Sources were T cells, B-cell-depleted T cells, or PBMCs; the material itself was cDNA or gDNA.

This CDR3 is built from 12 residues. The V gene lost 5 bases and the J gene lost 8 bases, with 13 bases spanning the gap. The germline CDR1 and CDR2 sequences are PRHDT and FYEKMQ (reference sequence). Methods used by the authors: Estimated nucleated cell counts came from reference gene primer amplification. Some clones are missing from TCRdb's copy, which holds only in-frame ones; the method was immunoSEQ multiplex PCR. D and trimming were read from the DNA, whereas the V and J calls and clone size are those reported in that table. Here the sample spans roughly 120,000 clones, about 85% being singletons.

This chain connects TRBV13 to TRBJ2-7; perhaps TRBD2 as D (6 bases). The TCR comes from a man aged 60-69 years with acute or convalescent COVID-19. Sequenced input: peripheral blood. As DNA, the CDR3 is TGTGCCAGCAGCCCAGGAGGGGTCCAGCAGTACTTC. This translates into CASSPGGVQQYF.